These 18 T cell receptor beta chains came from one sample sequenced in a study of T cell repertoires in cytomegalovirus infection (dated by TCRdb to between 2018 and 2021). Taken with the paper, the label for treatment or condition translates to: in vitro stimulation with specific CMV peptide epitopes to enrich CMV-specific T cells. Which antigens these TCRs recognize remains unknown. TCRdb names Illumina HiSeq 1500 as the instrument used. TCRdb trimmed public reads at Q25 via fastp, called clones via MiXCR and kept in-frame beta chains. A single entry per CDR3 protein holds the most common genes and DNA from its merged rows. The sample table shows about 500,000 distinct CDR3 sequences, and roughly a third are seen once. Clones ranked in the top ten supply roughly 15% of the sample. Sequencing used cultured PBMCs, obtained from culture after CMV antigen stimulation. All receptors derive from a human donor in good health (CMV status not recorded). Some clones in this sample may be carry-over from other donors' samples.

The chain carries TRBV20-1 and TRBJ2-2; 8 nucleotides align to TRBD2. The CDR3 sequence is 15 residues long. Germline-derived CDR1 and CDR2 are DFQATT and SNEGSKA (reference sequence). Unmatched junction bases numbered 4, after V lost 0 bases and J lost 4 bases. CDR3 bases: TGCAGTGCTAGAGATAAGCGGGAGAGCACCGGGGAGCTGTTTTTT. It is translated as CSARDKRESTGELFF.

The CDR3, as DNA: TGTGCCAGCAGCCCCATACAGGGTTCAAACTACGAGCAGTACTTC. As protein: CASSPIQGSNYEQYF. The V gene is TRBV6-1, the J gene TRBJ2-7, with D perhaps matching TRBD1 (6 bases). Germline values: CDR1 MNHNS, CDR2 SASEGT. Trimming left V 6 bases short and J 3 bases short, with 18 bases between. This CDR3 comprises 15 residues.

This clonotype has at least ten counts. The CDR3 sequence is CASSRQVNTEAFF. CDR3 in DNA: TGTGCCAGCAGTCGACAGGTCAACACTGAAGCTTTCTTT. The chain links TRBV7-2 to TRBJ1-1; tentatively, D is TRBD1 (6 bases). Germline CDR1 SGHTA, CDR2 FQGNSA. The CDR3 has 13 residues. Deletions cut 6 bases from V and 2 bases from J, with 10 bases between.

V gene TRBV6-1 combines with J gene TRBJ2-5; TRBD2 matches 12 bases. V gave up 7 bases and J gave up 5 bases; unmatched junction bases: 11. Germline V CDR1 and CDR2: MNHNS, SASEGT. The CDR3 has 16 residues. The CDR3 coding sequence is TGTGCCAGCACACGGCGGGCTAGCGGGAGGGCGGAGACCCAGTACTTC. Its translation is CASTRRASGRAETQYF.

V usage is TRBV4-3 and J usage is TRBJ2-1; 10 bases map to TRBD2. Germline lookup yields CDR1 LGHNA and CDR2 YSLEER. The CDR3 consists of 16 residues. With V trimmed by 1 base and J by 7 bases, 7 bases remained unmatched. The CDR3 region is CASSQASGRRKNEQFF. The CDR3 coding sequence is TGCGCCAGCAGCCAAGCTAGCGGGAGAAGGAAGAATGAGCAGTTCTTC.

This clonotype was observed a handful of times. V gene TRBV7-9 combines with J gene TRBJ2-5; 8 bases fit TRBD2. Germline-derived CDR1 and CDR2 are SEHNR and FQNEAQ (reference sequence). The CDR3 extends over 15 amino acids. The V and J ends lost 5 bases and 1 base, in that order; junction bases with no gene match: 6. CDR3 sequence: CASSDTAGAQETQYF. CDR3 coding DNA: TGTGCCAGCAGCGACACAGCGGGGGCCCAAGAGACCCAGTACTTC.

This clonotype was detected only a few times. CDR3 sequence: CASSLTPGGYTDTQYF. The CDR3 DNA follows: TGTGCCAGCAGCCTCACACCAGGGGGTTACACAGATACGCAGTATTTT. J is TRBJ2-3 and V is TRBV7-2, with TRBD1 matching 7 bases. The germline V gene encodes CDR1 SGHTA and CDR2 FQGNSA. CDR3 length equals 16 residues. The junction had 10 bases not matched to a gene; V was cut back by 5 bases and J by 2 bases.

This rearrangement joins TRBV4-2 to TRBJ2-1; D is perhaps TRBD1 (6 bases). Germline CDR1 reads LGHNA; CDR2 reads YNFKEQ. V gave up 4 bases and J gave up 5 bases, with 18 bases separating them. This CDR3 comprises 16 residues. CDR3 sequence: CASSPSQGGNNNEQFF. The CDR3 bases are TGTGCCAGCAGCCCATCCCAAGGGGGAAACAACAATGAGCAGTTCTTC.

This clonotype was picked up a small number of times. This chain connects TRBV7-2 to TRBJ2-2, with unresolved D. V lost 1 base to trimming and J lost 4 bases, with 7 bases between them. Germline values: CDR1 SGHTA, CDR2 FQGNSA. CDR3 length equals 14 residues. The CDR3 is CASSLVTTTGELFF. CDR3 in DNA: TGTGCCAGCAGCTTAGTAACAACCACCGGGGAGCTGTTTTTT.

V is TRBV7-4 and J is TRBJ1-3, with D possibly being TRBD1 (5 bases). Trimming cost V 5 bases and J 3 bases, with 14 bases left between them. The CDR3 runs to 15 residues. Per the germline V gene, CDR1 is SGHVT and CDR2 is SQSDAQ. The CDR3 DNA reads TGTGCCAGCAGCCGGGCCCAGGGTCTTGGAAACACCATATATTTT. Protein sequence: CASSRAQGLGNTIYF.

This chain joins TRBV7-6 and TRBJ1-1; no firm D call. This CDR3 region has 15 residues. Trimming took off 1 base at V and 0 bases at J, with 9 bases between the two ends. The V gene's germline CDR1 is SGHVS and CDR2 FNYEAQ. The CDR3 sequence is CASSLGRSMNTEAFF. The CDR3 bases are TGTGCCAGCAGCTTAGGGAGGAGTATGAACACTGAAGCTTTCTTT.

This clonotype turned up a few times. The CDR3 DNA reads as TGTGCCAGTAGTATCGTCTTGGGGAGTAGAGGGACTGAAGCTTTCTTT. It encodes CASSIVLGSRGTEAFF. The rearrangement links TRBV19 to TRBJ1-1; D ambiguous. This CDR3 contains 16 residues. Germline V gene sequence: CDR1 LNHDA, CDR2 SQIVND (reference sequence). The V and J ends lost 3 bases and 5 bases respectively, with 19 bases between them. The full variable domain, rest sourced from reference TRBV19 and TRBJ1-1, is DGGITQSPKYLFRKEGQNVTLSCEQNLNHDAMYWYRQDPGQGLRLIYYSQIVNDFQKGDIAEGYSVSREKKESFPLTVTSAQKNPTAFYLCASSIVLGSRGTEAFFGQGTRLTVV.

The chain couples TRBV4-1 to TRBJ2-3; D might be TRBD2 (5 bases). V dropped 3 bases and J dropped 4 bases, with 8 bases sitting between them. The CDR3 covers 13 residues. Germline loops: CDR1 MGHRA, CDR2 YSYEKL. CDR3 nucleotides: TGCGCCAGCAGCCACCGGGATTCAGATACGCAGTATTTT. Its protein product is CASSHRDSDTQYF.

The chain recombines TRBV27 with TRBJ2-1, with a tentative D call TRBD1 (6 bases). Per the germline V gene, CDR1 is MNHEY and CDR2 is SMNVEV (reference sequence). The CDR3 length is 15 residues. V lost 3 bases, J lost 7 bases, and 16 bases lay in between. CDR3 bases: TGTGCCAGCAGTTTCGGGCAGGGGCTTGTTAATGAGCAGTTCTTC. Translating it yields CASSFGQGLVNEQFF.

The rearrangement links TRBV25-1 to TRBJ1-5; D call uncertain. Deletions cut 1 base from V and 9 bases from J, with 7 bases between. The CDR3 runs to 12 residues. The germline V gene has CDR1 MGHDK and CDR2 SYGVNS. This chain's CDR3 is CASSEWGSPQHF. Here the CDR3 DNA reads TGTGCCAGCAGTGAATGGGGATCGCCCCAGCATTTT.

This clonotype was picked up a small number of times. This chain joins TRBV27 and TRBJ2-7; perhaps TRBD2 as D (6 bases). The ends were cut back, 2 bases at V and 8 bases at J, with 13 bases in the middle. The CDR3 is 13 residues long. Germline V CDR1 and CDR2: MNHEY, SMNVEV (reference sequence). CDR3 DNA: TGTGCCAGCAGTTTAAAGACTAGGGAGAAGCAGTACGTC. It translates to CASSLKTREKQYV.

The chain links TRBV6-5 to TRBJ1-1; tentative D call: TRBD1 (5 bases). The germline V gene encodes CDR1 MNHEY and CDR2 SVGAGI. Between the trimmed V and J ends, which lost 0 bases and 3 bases, there was a span of 8 bases. This CDR3 contains 14 residues. The CDR3 loop is CASSYSGVDTEAFF. CDR3 in DNA: TGTGCCAGCAGTTACTCGGGGGTGGACACTGAAGCTTTCTTT.

The genes are TRBV19 and TRBJ2-5; D possibly corresponds to TRBD1 (5 bases). The CDR3 spans 15 residues. Trimming removed 5 bases at V and 5 bases at J, with 18 bases between. Germline values: CDR1 LNHDA, CDR2 SQIVND (reference sequence). The CDR3 DNA follows: TGTGCCAGTAGTGACGCGGCAGGGTGGATGGAGACCCAGTACTTC. Its protein is CASSDAAGWMETQYF.